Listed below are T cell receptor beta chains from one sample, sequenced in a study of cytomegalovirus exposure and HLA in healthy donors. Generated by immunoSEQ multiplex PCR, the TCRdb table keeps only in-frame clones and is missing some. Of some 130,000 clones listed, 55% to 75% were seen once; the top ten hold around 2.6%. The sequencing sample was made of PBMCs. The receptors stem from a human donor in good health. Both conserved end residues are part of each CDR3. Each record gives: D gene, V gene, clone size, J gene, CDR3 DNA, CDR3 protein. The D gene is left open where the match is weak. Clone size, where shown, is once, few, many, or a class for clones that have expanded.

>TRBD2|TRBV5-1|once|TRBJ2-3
TGCGCCAGCAGTCCGTTAGCGGGGGCCTTCACAGATACGCAGTATTTT
CASSPLAGAFTDTQYF
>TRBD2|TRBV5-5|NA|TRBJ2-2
TGTGCCAGCACTATAGTACCCCGACTAGCGGGGGCGAACACCGGGGAGCTGTTTTTT
CASTIVPRLAGANTGELFF
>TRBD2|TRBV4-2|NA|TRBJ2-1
TGTGCCAGCAGCCAAGAACTAGCGGGCAAGACCTACAATGAGCAGTTCTTC
CASSQELAGKTYNEQFF
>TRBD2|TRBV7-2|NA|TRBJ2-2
TGTGCCAGCAGCTTATACGGGGGGGCGCTGAACACCGGGGAGCTGTTTTTT
CASSLYGGALNTGELFF
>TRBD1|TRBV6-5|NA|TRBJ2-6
TGTGCCATCGGGACAGGTTCGGGTGGGGCCAACGTCCTGACTTTC
CAIGTGSGGANVLTF
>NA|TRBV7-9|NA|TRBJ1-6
TGTGCCAGCAGCTCCGGCCGGGGTGGATATAATTCACCCCTCCACTTT
CASSSGRGGYNSPLHF
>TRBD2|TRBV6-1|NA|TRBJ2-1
TGTGCCAGCAGGACTAGCGGCCGACGGGTGGATGAGCAGTTCTTC
CASRTSGRRVDEQFF
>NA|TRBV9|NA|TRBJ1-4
TGTGCCAGCAGCGGGGAGGGGGGGCTGGCGACTAATGAAAAACTGTTTTTT
CASSGEGGLATNEKLFF
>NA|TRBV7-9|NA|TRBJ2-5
TGTTCCAGCAGCTTCGGCGACAGTGCCAAAGAGACCCAGTACTTC
CSSSFGDSAKETQYF
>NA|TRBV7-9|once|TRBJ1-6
TGTGCCAGCAGCCCGGGAGGGGCCGGTTCACCCCTCCACTTT
CASSPGGAGSPLHF
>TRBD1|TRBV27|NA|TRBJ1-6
TGTGCCAGCAGTTTTGGACAGGGCCGCTCCTATAATTCACCCCTCCACTTT
CASSFGQGRSYNSPLHF
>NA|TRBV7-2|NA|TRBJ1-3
TGTGCCAGCAGCTTATCTCTGGGGAGGAACACCATATATTTT
CASSLSLGRNTIYF
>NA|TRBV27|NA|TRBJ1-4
TGTGCCAGCAGTTTCGGAGGAGGGGAAAAACTGTTTTTT
CASSFGGGEKLFF
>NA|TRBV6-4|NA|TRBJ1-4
TGTGCCAGCAGGGCAGGGGAAGCAACTAATGAAAAACTGTTTTTT
CASRAGEATNEKLFF
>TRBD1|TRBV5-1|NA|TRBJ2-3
TGCGCCAGCAGCCTCGCCGGGACAGGGGCCACAGATACGCAGTATTTT
CASSLAGTGATDTQYF
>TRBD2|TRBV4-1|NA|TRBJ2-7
TGCGCCAGCAGCCAAGGCCTCGGACTAGCGGGAGTTTCCGAGCAGTACTTC
CASSQGLGLAGVSEQYF
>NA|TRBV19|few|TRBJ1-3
TGTGCCAGTAGTCCGGGACATACCTCTGGAAACACCATATATTTT
CASSPGHTSGNTIYF
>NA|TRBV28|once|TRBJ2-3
TGTGCCGTCACAGGGAGGGCTAGCACAGATACGCAGTATTTT
CAVTGRASTDTQYF
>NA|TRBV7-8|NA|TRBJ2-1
TGTGCCAGCAGCACGCCGCAACACCTTTTTAATGAGCAGTTCTTC
CASSTPQHLFNEQFF
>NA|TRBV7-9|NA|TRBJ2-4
TGTTCCAGCAGCTTAGATTCGTCGATTCAGTACTTC
CSSSLDSSIQYF
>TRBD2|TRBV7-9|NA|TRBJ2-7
TGTGCCAGCAGCTCAGTAGCGGGATTCGGGGCCTACGAGCAGTACTTC
CASSSVAGFGAYEQYF
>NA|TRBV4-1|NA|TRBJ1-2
TGCGCCAGCAGCCAAGAACCGGGAGCTAACTATGGCTACACCTTC
CASSQEPGANYGYTF
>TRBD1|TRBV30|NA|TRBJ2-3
TGTGCCTGGAGCTGGACAGGGGATACGCAGTATTTT
CAWSWTGDTQYF
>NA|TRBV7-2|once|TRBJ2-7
TGTGCCAGCAGCCCCCGGGGGGCAGGGGCACCCTACGAGCAGTACTTC
CASSPRGAGAPYEQYF
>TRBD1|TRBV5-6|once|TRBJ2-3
TGTGCCAGCAGCCCCAGGCCCGGACAGGGGTCGGATACGCAGTATTTT
CASSPRPGQGSDTQYF
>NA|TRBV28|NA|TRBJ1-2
TGTGCCAGCAGCCCCCCTGCAGCGGATGGCTACACCTTC
CASSPPAADGYTF
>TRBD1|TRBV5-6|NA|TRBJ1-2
TGTGCCAGCAGCTTTGGGACAGGGGCTTATGGCTACACCTTC
CASSFGTGAYGYTF
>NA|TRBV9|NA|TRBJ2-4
TGTGCCACCGGGAAGGCCAAAAACATTCAGTACTTC
CATGKAKNIQYF
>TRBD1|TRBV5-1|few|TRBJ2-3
TGCGCCAGCAGCTTCGACAGGGAAGGGGGAGATACGCAGTATTTT
CASSFDREGGDTQYF
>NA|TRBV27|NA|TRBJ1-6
TGTGCCAGCAGTTCAACAGGGTTACTGACCTATAATTCACCCCTCCACTTT
CASSSTGLLTYNSPLHF
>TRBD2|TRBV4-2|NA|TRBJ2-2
TGTGCCAGCAGCCAGGAAGGGACTAGTGGGACCGGGGAGCTGTTTTTT
CASSQEGTSGTGELFF
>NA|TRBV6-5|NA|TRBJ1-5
TGTGCCAGCAGTTACTCTGAGAGCAATCAGCCCCAGCATTTT
CASSYSESNQPQHF
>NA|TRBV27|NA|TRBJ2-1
TGTGCCAGCAGTCCGATTCTGAGCTCCTACAATGAGCAGTTCTTC
CASSPILSSYNEQFF
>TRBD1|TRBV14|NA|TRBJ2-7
TGTGCCAGCAGCCAGCGCGGACAGGGTTGGGGGCTCTACGAGCAGTACTTC
CASSQRGQGWGLYEQYF
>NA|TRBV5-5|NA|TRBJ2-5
TGTGCCAGCAGGTTGGACAGGACGGGGGAGCAGTACTTC
CASRLDRTGEQYF
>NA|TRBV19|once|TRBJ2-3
TGTGCCAGTAGTATAGGGCCCGGGAGCCCCACAGATACGCAGTATTTT
CASSIGPGSPTDTQYF
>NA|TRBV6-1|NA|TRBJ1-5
TGTGCCAGCAGTGAATTCGGGACACTTAATCAGCCCCAGCATTTT
CASSEFGTLNQPQHF
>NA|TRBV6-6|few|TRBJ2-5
TGTGCCAGCAGTTATCCGCGACAGGAAGAGACCCAGTACTTC
CASSYPRQEETQYF
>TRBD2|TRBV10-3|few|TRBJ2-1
TGTGCCATCCAGAGCGGGAGTGGCGATGAGCAGTTCTTC
CAIQSGSGDEQFF
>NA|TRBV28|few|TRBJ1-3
TGTGCCAGCAGTCCCCGGGGAGGGCACGGGGACACCATATATTTT
CASSPRGGHGDTIYF
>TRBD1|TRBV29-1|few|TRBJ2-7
TGCAGCGTTGATATAACAGGGGGCAGAGGCGAGCAGTACTTC
CSVDITGGRGEQYF
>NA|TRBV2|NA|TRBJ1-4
TGTGCCAGCACAGGGGCCAATTATGAAAAACTGTTTTTT
CASTGANYEKLFF
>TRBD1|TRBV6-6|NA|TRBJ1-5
TGTGCCAGCAGTCGGACAGGAGGATCCAATCAGCCCCAGCATTTT
CASSRTGGSNQPQHF
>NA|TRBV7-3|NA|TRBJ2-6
TGTGCCAGCAGCAAAGTAGGGAGTGGGGCCAACGTCCTGACTTTC
CASSKVGSGANVLTF
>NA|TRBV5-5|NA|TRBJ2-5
TGTGCCAGCGGTGGAGGGATCGAGACCCAGTACTTC
CASGGGIETQYF
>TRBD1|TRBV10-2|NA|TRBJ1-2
TGCGCCAGCAGTGAGCGAGGGGGCGGCTATGGCTACACCTTC
CASSERGGGYGYTF
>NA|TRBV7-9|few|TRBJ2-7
TGTGCCAGCAGCTTAGCTGAGGGCTTGGGGAGGCAGTACTTC
CASSLAEGLGRQYF
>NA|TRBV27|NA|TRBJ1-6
TGTGCCAGCAGTTTATCGAGCGGGAGTTCACCCCTCCACTTT
CASSLSSGSSPLHF
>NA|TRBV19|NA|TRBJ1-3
TGTGCCAGTAGTATGGGTCCGGAGGGTGGTGGAAACACCATATATTTT
CASSMGPEGGGNTIYF
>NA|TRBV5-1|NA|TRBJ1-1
TGCGCCAGCAGCTTGTACGGGAGGGGCACTGAAGCTTTCTTT
CASSLYGRGTEAFF
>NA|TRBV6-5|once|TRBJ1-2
TGTGCCAGCAGGTCGCCGGTTAACTATGGCTACACCTTC
CASRSPVNYGYTF
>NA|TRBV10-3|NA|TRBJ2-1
TGTGCCATCAGTGATGCTGTCCTACAGGGGGAGGGGAATGAGCAGTTCTTC
CAISDAVLQGEGNEQFF
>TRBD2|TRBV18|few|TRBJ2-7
TGTGCCAGCTCTCCGGGACTAGTCGAGCAGTACTTC
CASSPGLVEQYF
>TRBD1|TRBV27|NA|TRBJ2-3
TGTGCCAGCCGTCAATGGGACGGGACAGGGATCCGGACCCCGCGCACAGATACGCAGTATTTT
CASRQWDGTGIRTPRTDTQYF
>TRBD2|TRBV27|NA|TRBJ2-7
TGTGCCAGCACCCCCTTAGCGGGAGGGCCCTACGAGCAGTACTTC
CASTPLAGGPYEQYF
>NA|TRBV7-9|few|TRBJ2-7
TGTGCCAGCAGCTCGCCCTTGGGGCAGGTCCACGAGCAGTACTTC
CASSSPLGQVHEQYF
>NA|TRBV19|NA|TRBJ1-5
TGTGCCAGTGGGGGGAAAGTAAGAAGCAATCAGCCCCAGCATTTT
CASGGKVRSNQPQHF
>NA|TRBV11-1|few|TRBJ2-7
TGTGCCAGCAGCCCGCACTCTAAGCCCCCCTACGAGCAGTACTTC
CASSPHSKPPYEQYF
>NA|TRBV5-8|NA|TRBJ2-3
TGTGCCAGCAGCCAAACCAGGGGTATAAGCACAGATACGCAGTATTTT
CASSQTRGISTDTQYF